The rows below give T cell receptor beta chains drawn from one sample of a study of early T cells in non-severe SARS-CoV-2 infection. TCRdb re-called the 5' RACE reads through MiXCR, storing one row per CDR3 protein. The table has 65,000 to 85,000 distinct CDR3 sequences, over 10% seen once; the top ten hold about 1%. Material: whole blood. The receptor set was obtained from an adult who was a healthcare worker with PCR-confirmed SARS-CoV-2 infection or an uninfected control (not recorded which). Each CDR3 is given with its conserved first and last residue. D genes are given only for firm matches. Clone size is not always given. Where it is, it says once, few, many or a class for expanded clones.

cdr3_aa cdr3_nt j_call v_call d_call clone_size
CASSHSGGPSAVF TGTGCCAGCAGTCATTCAGGGGGCCCCTCTGCAGTCTTC TRBJ2-1 TRBV28 TRBD1 few
CASSKPAGGFYEQYF TGTGCCAGCAGTAAGCCAGCAGGGGGCTTCTACGAGCAGTACTTC TRBJ2-7 TRBV6-6 TRBD1 few
CASSQVGGGEQYF TGCGCCAGCAGCCAAGTCGGCGGCGGTGAGCAGTACTTC TRBJ2-7 TRBV4-3 . .
CSVVQPLTGNTIYF TGCAGCGTTGTACAGCCCTTAACGGGAAACACCATATATTTT TRBJ1-3 TRBV29-1 . few
CASSAGGRDGQYF TGCGCCAGCAGCGCAGGGGGCAGAGACGGGCAGTACTTC TRBJ2-7 TRBV5-1 TRBD1 .
CASREGWDSLTQYF TGTGCCAGCAGAGAAGGGTGGGACTCCCTCACCCAGTACTTC TRBJ2-5 TRBV28 . few
CSASLGDSSLGTQYF TGCAGTGCTAGTCTTGGGGACTCATCCCTCGGGACCCAGTACTTC TRBJ2-5 TRBV20-1 . many
CASTQGGIDSPLHF TGTGCCAGCACACAGGGGGGTATTGATTCACCCCTCCACTTT TRBJ1-6 TRBV25-1 TRBD1 many
CAISETESYGYTF TGTGCCATCAGTGAGACGGAGAGCTATGGCTACACCTTC TRBJ1-2 TRBV10-3 . .
CSATNRDSFYNEQFF TGCAGTGCTACAAACCGGGACAGCTTCTACAATGAGCAGTTCTTC TRBJ2-1 TRBV20-1 TRBD1 many
CASLQEMNTEAFF TGCGCCAGCCTACAGGAGATGAACACTGAAGCTTTCTTT TRBJ1-1 TRBV10-2 . many
CSVGLAGTYEQYF TGCAGTGTAGGACTAGCGGGGACCTACGAGCAGTACTTC TRBJ2-7 TRBV20-1 TRBD2 .
CASSYRDGGTDTQYF TGTGCCAGCAGCTACCGGGACGGAGGCACAGATACGCAGTATTTT TRBJ2-3 TRBV13 . many
CASSHRKTGYTDTQYF TGTGCCAGCAGCCACCGCAAGACAGGATACACAGATACGCAGTATTTT TRBJ2-3 TRBV7-2 . few
CSITGGVNYGYTF TGCAGCATAACAGGGGGAGTTAACTATGGCTACACCTTC TRBJ1-2 TRBV29-1 TRBD1 .
CASSSQETQYF TGTGCCAGCAGTTCCCAAGAGACCCAGTACTTC TRBJ2-5 TRBV27 . many
CSVGVNTEAFF TGCAGCGTTGGAGTCAACACTGAAGCTTTCTTT TRBJ1-1 TRBV29-1 . many
CSVRTSGSDNEQFF TGCAGCGTCCGGACTAGCGGGAGTGACAATGAGCAGTTCTTC TRBJ2-1 TRBV29-1 TRBD2 many
CASTIAGTTSGNTIYF TGTGCCAGCACCATAGCAGGGACAACGTCTGGAAACACCATATATTTT TRBJ1-3 TRBV12-3/TRBV12-4 . many
CASALGLAETDTQYF TGTGCCAGCGCGTTAGGACTAGCGGAAACAGATACGCAGTATTTT TRBJ2-3 TRBV6-2/TRBV6-3 TRBD2 few
CASSLLTSGFYNEQFF TGTGCCAGCAGCCTTCTAACTAGCGGATTCTACAATGAGCAGTTCTTC TRBJ2-1 TRBV28 TRBD2 .
CSARQGASTEAFF TGCAGTGCCAGACAGGGGGCGAGCACTGAAGCTTTCTTT TRBJ1-1 TRBV20-1 TRBD1 few
CATSDSYEQYF TGTGCCACCAGCGATTCTTACGAGCAGTACTTC TRBJ2-7 TRBV24-1 . few
CASSLSIAGGVPGELFF TGTGCCAGCAGTTTATCGATAGCGGGAGGTGTTCCCGGGGAGCTGTTTTTT TRBJ2-2 TRBV27 TRBD2 few
CSVTGLSSYEQYF TGCAGCGTTACAGGCCTGAGCTCCTACGAGCAGTACTTC TRBJ2-7 TRBV29-1 . few
CASSLVPGQSLGSENTIYF TGTGCCAGCTCACTCGTCCCGGGACAGAGCCTCGGATCTGAAAACACCATATATTTT TRBJ1-3 TRBV18 TRBD1 few
CASSLGFQAFF TGCGCCAGCAGCTTGGGGTTCCAAGCTTTCTTT TRBJ1-1 TRBV5-1 . many
CASSEAGQGLYGYTF TGTGCCAGCAGTGAAGCGGGACAGGGCCTCTATGGCTACACCTTC TRBJ1-2 TRBV2 TRBD1 few
CASSPFGRVNYGYTF TGTGCCAGCAGTCCGTTTGGTAGAGTTAACTATGGCTACACCTTC TRBJ1-2 TRBV27 . few
CASSIRGRLQETQYF TGTGCCAGTAGTATCAGGGGAAGGCTTCAAGAGACCCAGTACTTC TRBJ2-5 TRBV19 . few
CSARISGQIYEQYF TGCAGTGCTAGGATTAGCGGGCAGATATACGAGCAGTACTTC TRBJ2-7 TRBV20-1 TRBD2 .
CASSFPLGPLETQYF TGTGCCAGCAGCTTTCCCCTTGGACCCCTGGAGACCCAGTACTTC TRBJ2-5 TRBV5-6 . many
CSAKIAGAPPYYNVQFF TGCAGTGCTAAAATAGCGGGAGCTCCCCCTTACTACAATGTGCAGTTCTTC TRBJ2-1 TRBV20-1 TRBD2 .
CASSLGAGETDTQYF TGTGCCAGCAGCTTAGGGGCGGGAGAGACAGATACGCAGTATTTT TRBJ2-3 TRBV7-8 TRBD2 few
CASSLDSTGLETEAFF TGTGCCAGCAGCTTAGATTCGACAGGGCTCGAAACTGAAGCTTTCTTT TRBJ1-1 TRBV7-9 TRBD1 .
CASTLQGSYEQYF TGTGCCAGCACGCTACAGGGGTCCTACGAGCAGTACTTC TRBJ2-7 TRBV6-6 TRBD1 .
CASSEWGNTIYF TGTGCCAGCAGTGAATGGGGGAACACCATATATTTT TRBJ1-3 TRBV2 . many
CASSLPGLNTEAFF TGTGCCAGCAGTTTACCGGGTTTGAACACTGAAGCTTTCTTT TRBJ1-1 TRBV28 . few
CASSPVRGTDTQYF TGTGCCAGCAGCCCAGTGCGGGGTACAGATACGCAGTATTTT TRBJ2-3 TRBV11-2 . few
CASSYSPGVPYGYTF TGTGCCAGCAGTTACTCGCCAGGGGTTCCGTATGGCTACACCTTC TRBJ1-2 TRBV6-2/TRBV6-3 . many
CSARDRSSYNSPLHF TGCAGTGCTAGGGACCGGAGCTCCTATAATTCACCCCTCCACTTT TRBJ1-6 TRBV20-1 . few
CASITYDKAITYNEQFF TGTGCCAGCATCACATACGACAAGGCGATAACCTACAATGAGCAGTTCTTC TRBJ2-1 TRBV12-3/TRBV12-4 . .
CASSGGDPSFSKNIQYF TGTGCCAGCAGTGGGGGGGACCCCTCTTTTAGCAAAAACATTCAGTACTTC TRBJ2-4 TRBV6-5 TRBD2 .
CASSFRGQIYGYTF TGTGCCAGCAGCTTTAGGGGGCAAATCTATGGCTACACCTTC TRBJ1-2 TRBV7-2 TRBD1 .
CASSLGQLSMNTEAFF TGCGCCAGCAGCTTGGGACAGCTAAGCATGAACACTGAAGCTTTCTTT TRBJ1-1 TRBV5-1 . .
CASSQDLGQPWGTSGHNEQFF TGCGCCAGCAGCCAAGATCTAGGCCAGCCGTGGGGGACTAGCGGCCACAATGAGCAGTTCTTC TRBJ2-1 TRBV4-3 TRBD2 few
CASSPLAETQYF TGTGCCAGCAGCCCTCTCGCGGAGACCCAGTACTTC TRBJ2-5 TRBV3-1 . .